This TCR beta chain was documented in a study of T cell responses to AZD1222 COVID-19 vaccine. Libraries were prepared by immunoSEQ multiplex PCR; TCRdb keeps only in-frame clonotypes and omits some of them. The data show about 130,000 clones, with around 93% seen just once and about 9.1% held by the top ten. V was trimmed by 4 bases and J by 4 bases, leaving 11 bases between them. The CDR3 contains 13 residues. In germline, CDR1 is SGHRS, CDR2 YFSETQ. Sequencing was performed on peripheral blood, taken on day 0 of AZD1222 vaccination. The chain carries TRBV5-1 and TRBJ1-2; D is ambiguous. This clonotype was sampled from an adult in good health. CDR3 bases: TGCGCCAGCAGCCCCGGTGATTCCTATGGCTACACCTTC. Translated, it gives CASSPGDSYGYTF.